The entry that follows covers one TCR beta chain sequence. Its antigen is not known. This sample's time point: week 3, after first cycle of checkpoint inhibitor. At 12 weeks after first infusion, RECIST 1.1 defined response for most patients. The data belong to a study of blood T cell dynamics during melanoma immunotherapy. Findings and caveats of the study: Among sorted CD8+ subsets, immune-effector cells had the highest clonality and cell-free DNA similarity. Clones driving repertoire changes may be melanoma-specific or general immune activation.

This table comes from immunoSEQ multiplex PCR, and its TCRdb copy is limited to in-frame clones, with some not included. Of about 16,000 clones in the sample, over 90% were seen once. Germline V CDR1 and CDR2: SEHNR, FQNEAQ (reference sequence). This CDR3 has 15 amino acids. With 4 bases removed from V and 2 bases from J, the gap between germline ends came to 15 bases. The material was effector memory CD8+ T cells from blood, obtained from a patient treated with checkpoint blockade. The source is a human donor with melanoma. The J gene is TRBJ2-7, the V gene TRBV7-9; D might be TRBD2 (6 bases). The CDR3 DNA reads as TGTGCCAGCAGCTCCCGGGACTTTCTACCCTACGAGCAGTACTTC. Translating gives CASSSRDFLPYEQYF.